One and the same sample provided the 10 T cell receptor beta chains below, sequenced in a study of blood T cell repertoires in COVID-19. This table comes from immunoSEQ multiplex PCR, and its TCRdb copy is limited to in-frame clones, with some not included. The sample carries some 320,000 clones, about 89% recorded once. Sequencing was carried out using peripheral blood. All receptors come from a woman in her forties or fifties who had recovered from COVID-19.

The CDR3: CATSVINQPQHF. The CDR3, as DNA: TGTGCCACCAGTGTTATCAATCAGCCCCAGCATTTT. The chain is built from TRBV24-1 and TRBJ1-5; the D is unclear. The CDR3 is 12 residues long. Trimming removed 5 bases at V and 3 bases at J, with 4 bases between. In germline, CDR1 is KGHDR, CDR2 SFDVKD.

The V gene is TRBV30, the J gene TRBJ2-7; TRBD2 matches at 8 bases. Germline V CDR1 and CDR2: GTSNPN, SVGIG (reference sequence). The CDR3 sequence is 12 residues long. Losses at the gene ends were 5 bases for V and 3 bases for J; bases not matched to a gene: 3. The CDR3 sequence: CAWSGGGYEQYF. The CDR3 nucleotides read TGTGCCTGGTCCGGGGGGGGCTACGAGCAGTACTTC.

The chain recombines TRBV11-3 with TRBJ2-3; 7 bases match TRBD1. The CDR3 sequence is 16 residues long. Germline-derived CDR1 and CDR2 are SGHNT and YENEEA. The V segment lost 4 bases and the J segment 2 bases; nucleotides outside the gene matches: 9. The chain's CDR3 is CASSSLDGTDTDTQYF. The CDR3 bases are TGTGCCAGCAGCTCCTTGGACGGGACAGACACAGATACGCAGTATTTT.

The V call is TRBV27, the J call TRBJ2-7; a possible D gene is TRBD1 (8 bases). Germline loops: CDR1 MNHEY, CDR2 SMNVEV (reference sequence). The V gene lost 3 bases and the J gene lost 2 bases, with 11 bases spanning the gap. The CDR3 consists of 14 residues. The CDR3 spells CASSFTGGAYEQYF. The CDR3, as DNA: TGTGCCAGCAGTTTTACAGGGGGGGCCTACGAGCAGTACTTC.

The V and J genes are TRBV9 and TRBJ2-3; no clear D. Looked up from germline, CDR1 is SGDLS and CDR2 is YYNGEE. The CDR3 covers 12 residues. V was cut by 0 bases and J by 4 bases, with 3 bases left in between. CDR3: CASSVAADTQYF. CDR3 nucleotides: TGTGCCAGCAGCGTAGCAGCAGATACGCAGTATTTT.

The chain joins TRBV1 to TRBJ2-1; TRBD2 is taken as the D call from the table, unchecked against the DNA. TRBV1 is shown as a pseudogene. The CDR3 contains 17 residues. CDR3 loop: CTSSPCIERLPYNEQFF. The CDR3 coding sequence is TGCACCAGCAGCCCATGCATTGAGCGGTTGCCTTACAATGAGCAGTTCTTC.

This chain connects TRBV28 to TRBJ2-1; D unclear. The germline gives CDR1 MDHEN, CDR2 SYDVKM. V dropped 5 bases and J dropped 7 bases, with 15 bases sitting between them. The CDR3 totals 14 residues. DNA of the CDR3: TGTGCCAGCAGTGCCGGGTCCCTTGGTAATGAGCAGTTCTTC. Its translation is CASSAGSLGNEQFF.

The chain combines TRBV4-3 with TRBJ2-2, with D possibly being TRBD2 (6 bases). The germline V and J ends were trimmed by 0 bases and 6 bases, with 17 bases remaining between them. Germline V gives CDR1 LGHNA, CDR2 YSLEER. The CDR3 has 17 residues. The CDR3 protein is CASSQEYSAGNSGELFF. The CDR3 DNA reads TGCGCCAGCAGCCAAGAATATTCGGCGGGGAATTCCGGGGAGCTGTTTTTT.

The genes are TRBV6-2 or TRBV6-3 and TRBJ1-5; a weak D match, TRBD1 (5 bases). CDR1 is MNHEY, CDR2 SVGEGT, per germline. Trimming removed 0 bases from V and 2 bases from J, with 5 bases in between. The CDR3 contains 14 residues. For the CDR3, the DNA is TGTGCCAGCAGTTACTCGACAGGCAATCAGCCCCAGCATTTT. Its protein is CASSYSTGNQPQHF.

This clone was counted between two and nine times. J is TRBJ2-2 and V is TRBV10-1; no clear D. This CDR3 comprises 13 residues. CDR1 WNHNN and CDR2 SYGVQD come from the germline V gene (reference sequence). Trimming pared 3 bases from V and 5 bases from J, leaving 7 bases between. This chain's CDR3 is CASSDSDTGELFF. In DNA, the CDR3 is TGCGCCAGCAGTGATTCAGATACCGGGGAGCTGTTTTTT.